This T cell receptor (beta chain) was identified in a study of blood T cell repertoires in COVID-19. About the study: Acute and convalescent COVID-19 specimens originated in the United States, Italy and Spain.

CDR1 is SGHAT, CDR2 FQNNGV, per germline. This CDR3 contains 15 residues. V was clipped by 5 bases and J by 2 bases, with 15 bases between them. Per the study methods: Researchers report that nucleated cell counts were estimated from reference gene primer amplification. The method was immunoSEQ multiplex PCR; TCRdb's version includes in-frame clones alone and lacks a portion of them. V and J calls and clone size are as listed in that table; D and trimming were resolved from the DNA. Of some 190,000 clones in the sample, 75% to 85% were seen once. This sequence was found in a man aged 25-45 years with acute COVID-19. V and J are TRBV11-2 and TRBJ2-5; a weak D match, TRBD2 (6 bases). The sequenced sample was PBMCs or T cells enriched from blood (not recorded which). CDR3 in amino acids: CASSPGTLKQETQYF. CDR3 DNA sequence: TGTGCCAGCAGCCCGGGGACTCTGAAGCAAGAGACCCAGTACTTC.